Presented here are 17 T cell receptor beta chains from one specimen sequenced in a study of blood T cell repertoires in COVID-19. Clones were read by immunoSEQ multiplex PCR, and TCRdb kept only the in-frame ones, dropping some. This repertoire shows 90,000 to 150,000 clones, approximately 90% found once; its top ten account for roughly 2.2%. Specimen: peripheral blood. These receptor sequences come from a woman aged 45-60 years with acute or convalescent COVID-19.

The chain employs TRBV24-1 and TRBJ1-5; no firm D call. CDR1 KGHDR and CDR2 SFDVKD come from the germline V gene. The CDR3 is 14 residues long. V was trimmed by 4 bases and J by 0 bases, leaving 6 bases between them. CDR3: CATSDPNSNQPQHF. The CDR3 region has the DNA TGTGCCACCAGTGACCCTAATAGCAATCAGCCCCAGCATTTT.

The chain employs TRBV7-2 and TRBJ2-1, with TRBD2 matching over 8 bases. The V gene end was trimmed by 1 base and the J gene end by 4 bases; junction bases not matched to a gene: 3. The CDR3 length is 15 residues. Germline values: CDR1 SGHTA, CDR2 FQGNSA. The CDR3 region is CASSLVGGGYNEQFF. CDR3 bases: TGTGCCAGCAGCTTAGTTGGCGGGGGGTACAATGAGCAGTTCTTC.

This chain links TRBV18 with TRBJ1-3; D is ambiguous. The CDR3 extends over 14 amino acids. CDR1 is KGHSH and CDR2 is LQKENI in the germline V gene. V was clipped by 6 bases and J by 3 bases, with 12 bases between them. DNA for the CDR3: TGTGCCAGCTCGGAGGGTCTAAATGGAAACACCATATATTTT. Its protein is CASSEGLNGNTIYF.

The CDR3 is CASSTQPPEHQPQHF. The CDR3, as DNA: TGTGCCAGCTCAACCCAGCCCCCGGAGCATCAGCCCCAGCATTTT. The chain carries TRBV18 and TRBJ1-5; D gene unclear. CDR1 and CDR2 (germline): KGHSH, LQKENI. This CDR3 spans 15 amino acids. Trimming shortened V by 5 bases and J by 5 bases, and 16 bases separated the two germline ends.

The table lists this clone with a count of one. This chain links TRBV24-1 with TRBJ2-1; 10 positions match TRBD1. V lost 3 bases and J lost 6; bases outside the gene matches: 1. The CDR3 is 14 amino acids. From germline, CDR1 is KGHDR and CDR2 SFDVKD. The CDR3 here is CATSDGTGVNEQFF. In DNA, the CDR3 is TGTGCCACCAGTGATGGGACAGGGGTCAATGAGCAGTTCTTC.

The chain links TRBV5-1 to TRBJ1-1; D is ambiguous. This CDR3 has 14 residues. In germline, CDR1 is SGHRS, CDR2 YFSETQ. V was shortened by 0 bases and J by 6 bases, with 12 bases between the two germline ends. CDR3 nucleotide sequence: TGCGCCAGCAGCTTGGTGGTTCAGTCGTCTGAAGCTTTCTTT. Residues: CASSLVVQSSEAFF.

The chain links TRBV5-1 to TRBJ1-2; 9 bases line up with TRBD1. Germline trimming cut 0 bases from V and 3 bases from J; bases unmatched to any gene: 6. The CDR3 has 16 amino acids. Germline-derived CDR1 and CDR2 are SGHRS and YFSETQ. The DNA of the CDR3 is TGCGCCAGCAGCTTGGGAGGACAGGGGATGGACTATGGCTACACCTTC. Protein: CASSLGGQGMDYGYTF.

This chain links TRBV6-1 with TRBJ2-5; 8 nucleotides line up with TRBD1. This CDR3 contains 13 residues. The germline V gene encodes CDR1 MNHNS and CDR2 SASEGT. J was trimmed by 4 bases and V by 6 bases; bases with no gene match: 4. The CDR3 loop reads CASRRTGGETQYF. CDR3 in DNA: TGTGCCAGCAGGAGAACAGGGGGAGAGACCCAGTACTTC.

The chain carries TRBV12-3 or TRBV12-4 and TRBJ2-2; D unresolved. The CDR3 length is 12 residues. Trimming cost V 1 base and J 11 bases, with 8 bases left between them. The DNA of the CDR3 is TGTGCCAGCAGTTTAGGGAGAGGAGAGCTGTTTTTT. This codes for CASSLGRGELFF.

V gene TRBV6-5 combines with J gene TRBJ2-7; 10 nucleotides match TRBD2. CDR3 size: 15 residues. V lost 6 bases and J lost 0; bases outside the gene matches: 5. Germline assignment: CDR1 MNHEY and CDR2 SVGAGI. CDR3 in DNA: TGTGCCAGCAGGAGCTTAGCGGGAGGCTCCTACGAGCAGTACTTC. Translated, it gives CASRSLAGGSYEQYF.

The chain has TRBV5-1 and TRBJ1-2, with D tentatively TRBD1 (6 bases). Germline CDR1 reads SGHRS; CDR2 reads YFSETQ. The CDR3 has 14 amino acids. Between the trimmed V and J ends, which lost 4 bases and 4 bases, there was a span of 14 bases. The CDR3 bases are TGCGCCAGCAGCGGAACTCAGGGGTCCTATGGCTACACCTTC. Protein product: CASSGTQGSYGYTF.

The DNA for the CDR3 is TGTGCCAGCAGCTTAGAGGGTTGGGGGCACTCAGATACGCAGTATTTT. It yields the protein CASSLEGWGHSDTQYF. The V gene is TRBV11-3, the J gene TRBJ2-3; tentatively, D is TRBD1 (6 bases). The CDR3 extends over 16 amino acids. Germline V lookup: CDR1 SGHNT, CDR2 YENEEA. The germline V and J ends were trimmed by 0 bases and 4 bases, with 14 bases remaining between them.

The rearrangement links TRBV7-2 to TRBJ1-2; 8 bases map to TRBD1. Unmatched junction bases numbered 13, after V lost 2 bases and J lost 5 bases. The CDR3 runs to 17 residues. CDR1 is SGHTA and CDR2 is FQGNSA in the germline V gene. CDR3 nucleotides: TGTGCCAGCAGCTTAACGACCGGGACAGGCGGGAGATATGGCTACACCTTC. It is translated as CASSLTTGTGGRYGYTF.

V usage is TRBV11-2 and J usage is TRBJ1-1; D gene uncertain. Per germline, CDR1 SGHAT and CDR2 FQNNGV. The CDR3 totals 14 residues. Trimming stripped 5 bases from V and 6 bases from J, with 16 bases between. The DNA of the CDR3 is TGTGCCAGCAGCCCATGGGTAGAGGAGTCTGAAGCTTTCTTT. Translation gives CASSPWVEESEAFF.

The V gene is TRBV6-5, the J gene TRBJ1-1; D is ambiguous. From germline, CDR1 is MNHEY and CDR2 SVGAGI. V was trimmed by 4 bases and J by 5 bases, leaving 11 bases between them. The CDR3 covers 13 residues. CDR3 sequence (DNA): TGTGCCAGCAGTTCCTTAAGAGGTACTGAAGCTTTCTTT. Translation gives CASSSLRGTEAFF.

This chain uses TRBV5-1 with TRBJ1-2; TRBD1 might be the D (5 bases). Germline V lookup: CDR1 SGHRS, CDR2 YFSETQ. The CDR3 sequence is 14 residues long. V was trimmed by 3 bases and J by 8 bases, leaving 17 bases between them. The CDR3 region has the DNA TGCGCCAGCAGCTACCCCAGGGAAGGTGGCGGCTACACCTTC. Its translation is CASSYPREGGGYTF. The full variable domain, rest sourced from reference TRBV5-1 and TRBJ1-2, is KAGVTQTPRYLIKTRGQQVTLSCSPISGHRSVSWYQQTPGQGLQFLFEYFSETQRNKGNFPGRFSGRQFSNSRSEMNVSTLELGDSALYLCASSYPREGGGYTFGSGTRLTVV.

Only a few counts were recorded for this clone. The chain couples TRBV7-2 to TRBJ1-3, with D perhaps matching TRBD1 (6 bases). Germline CDR1 is SGHTA and CDR2 is FQGNSA. With 5 bases removed from V and 4 bases from J, the gap between germline ends came to 15 bases. The CDR3 contains 15 residues. CDR3 sequence: CASSRTGSRGNTIYF. In DNA, the CDR3 is TGTGCCAGCAGCAGAACAGGGTCTCGGGGAAACACCATATATTTT.